Presented here are 22 T cell receptor beta chains from one specimen sequenced in a study of OX40 agonist ivuxolimab in advanced cancers. Data came from immunoSEQ multiplex PCR; TCRdb stores just in-frame clones and leaves some out. The sample records around 80,000 clones, around 87% being singletons. The material was CD4+ or CD8+ T cells sorted from blood, obtained in a trial of the OX40 agonist ivuxolimab. These receptors originate from an adult with an advanced solid tumor such as melanoma, head and neck, liver or kidney cancer.

This sequence joins TRBV11-3 and TRBJ2-2; the D gene is possibly TRBD2 (6 bases). The ends were cut back, 6 bases at V and 4 bases at J, with 9 bases in the middle. CDR3 length equals 13 residues. Germline CDR1 reads SGHNT; CDR2 reads YENEEA. CDR3 in DNA: TGTGCCAGCAGAATGACTAGCACCGGGGAGCTGTTTTTT. Translating it yields CASRMTSTGELFF.

The V call is TRBV7-2, the J call TRBJ2-7; 12 nucleotides match TRBD1. V gave up 3 bases and J gave up 5 bases; unmatched junction bases: 5. The CDR3 has 15 residues. CDR1 is SGHTA, CDR2 FQGNSA, per germline. The CDR3: CASSLGTGGLNEQYF. The CDR3 DNA is TGTGCCAGCAGCTTGGGGACAGGGGGCCTCAACGAGCAGTACTTC.

CDR3 residues: CASSPYTGTTVVGSYGYTF. The CDR3 nucleotides are TGCGCCAGCAGCCCGTATACCGGGACAACCGTAGTGGGGAGCTATGGCTACACCTTC. The V gene is TRBV5-1, the J gene TRBJ1-2; a possible D gene is TRBD1 (6 bases). V lost 4 bases, J lost 4 bases, and 29 bases lay in between. The CDR3 runs 19 residues. Germline V lookup: CDR1 SGHRS, CDR2 YFSETQ.

The chain combines TRBV6-1 with TRBJ1-2, with D perhaps matching TRBD1 (6 bases). Trimming removed 5 bases at V and 4 bases at J, with 17 bases between. Per the germline V gene, CDR1 is MNHNS and CDR2 is SASEGT. The CDR3 runs to 15 residues. In DNA, the CDR3 is TGTGCCAGCAGTTGGGGATTAGACAGGTTCTATGGCTACACCTTC. This sequence encodes CASSWGLDRFYGYTF.

This chain uses TRBV4-1 with TRBJ1-6; D may be TRBD1 (5 bases). The CDR3 consists of 16 residues. The V end lost 1 base, the J end lost 7 bases, and 14 bases lay between the germline ends. Germline values: CDR1 MGHRA, CDR2 YSYEKL. In DNA, the CDR3 is TGCGCCAGCAGCCAAGTCCTCGGACAACCCAATTCACCCCTCCACTTT. Its translation: CASSQVLGQPNSPLHF.

This rearrangement joins TRBV7-9 to TRBJ1-3; D call uncertain. The V end lost 3 bases, the J end lost 0 bases, and 9 bases lay between the germline ends. The CDR3 loop spans 15 amino acids. Germline loops: CDR1 SEHNR, CDR2 FQNEAQ (reference sequence). For the CDR3, the DNA is TGTGCCAGCAGCTTGATGATGGACTCTGGAAACACCATATATTTT. Amino acids: CASSLMMDSGNTIYF.

In nucleotides, the CDR3 is TGTGCCAGCAGCTTGGGGGTCACTAACACAGATACGCAGTATTTT. Amino acids: CASSLGVTNTDTQYF. V usage is TRBV5-6 and J usage is TRBJ2-3; D is ambiguous. This CDR3 has 15 residues. Per germline, CDR1 SGHDT and CDR2 YYEEEE. The V gene lost 0 bases and the J gene lost 2 bases, with 10 bases spanning the gap.

On this clone: The limits of the CDR3 on the DNA are not certain, so only TCRdb's listed CDR3 is given. V and J are TRBV9 and TRBJ1-1. Germline V gives CDR1 SGDLS, CDR2 YYNGEE. The CDR3 is 14 residues long, ends included. The CDR3 region is CASSVGPGIPEAFF.

The chain couples TRBV11-3 to TRBJ2-1, with D possibly matching TRBD1 (6 bases). Germline CDR1 and CDR2: SGHNT and YENEEA. This CDR3 region has 20 residues. V was trimmed by 1 base and J by 6 bases, leaving 28 bases between them. The CDR3 DNA follows: TGTGCCAGCAGCTTAGGTCGTTGGGACACGCCGGGCCTAAAATCCAATGAGCAGTTCTTC. This translates into CASSLGRWDTPGLKSNEQFF.

This chain joins TRBV5-1 and TRBJ1-3; D may be TRBD1 (5 bases). Germline V CDR1 and CDR2: SGHRS, YFSETQ. The CDR3 extends over 15 amino acids. The ends were cut back, 4 bases at V and 1 base at J, with 12 bases in the middle. The CDR3, as DNA: TGCGCCAGCAGCCGGACGGGGGATTCTGGAAACACCATATATTTT. It yields the protein CASSRTGDSGNTIYF. The full variable domain, in which reference TRBV5-1 and TRBJ1-3 provide the parts outside the CDR3, is KAGVTQTPRYLIKTRGQQVTLSCSPISGHRSVSWYQQTPGQGLQFLFEYFSETQRNKGNFPGRFSGRQFSNSRSEMNVSTLELGDSALYLCASSRTGDSGNTIYFGEGSWLTVV.

The chain carries TRBV2 and TRBJ1-1; D ambiguous. Trimming stripped 6 bases from V and 2 bases from J, with 1 base between. CDR3 length: 10 amino acids. The germline CDR1 and CDR2 sequences are SNHLY and FYNNEI. The CDR3 sequence: CASRNTEAFF. CDR3 bases: TGTGCCAGCAGAAACACTGAAGCTTTCTTT.

The chain links TRBV29-1 to TRBJ2-1; D is perhaps TRBD1 or TRBD2 (5 bases each). V was trimmed by 6 bases and J by 8 bases, leaving 11 bases between them. CDR1 and CDR2 (germline): SQVTM, ANQGSEA. CDR3 length equals 11 residues. CDR3 DNA: TGCAGCGTCCCGGGGACCTATGAGCAGTTCTTC. Translation: CSVPGTYEQFF.

This chain uses TRBV2 with TRBJ1-2, with a weak D call TRBD1 (6 bases). Germline V gene sequence: CDR1 SNHLY, CDR2 FYNNEI. Between the trimmed V and J ends, which lost 7 bases and 4 bases, there was a span of 13 bases. The CDR3 has 13 residues. The CDR3 region has the DNA TGTGCCAGCACCGGGGGCAGTTCCTATGGCTACACCTTC. Translation: CASTGGSSYGYTF.

This chain connects TRBV5-4 to TRBJ2-1, with 7 bases matching TRBD2. The V gene's germline CDR1 is SGHNT and CDR2 YYREEE (reference sequence). J lost 3 bases, V lost 0 bases, and 6 bases had no gene match. This CDR3 has 16 residues. The CDR3 nucleotides are TGTGCCAGCAGCTTGGGACTAGCAAGAGGCTACAATGAGCAGTTCTTC. Its protein product is CASSLGLARGYNEQFF.

The chain couples TRBV11-2 to TRBJ2-5; 9 positions match TRBD2. V was pared by 4 bases and J by 4 bases, with 19 bases of the junction left unmatched. This CDR3 is built from 19 residues. CDR1 is SGHAT, CDR2 FQNNGV, per germline. CDR3 region: CASSSPWLGRGGHSETQYF. The CDR3 DNA reads TGTGCCAGCAGCTCACCCTGGCTGGGGCGGGGGGGCCATTCAGAGACCCAGTACTTC.

The chain has TRBV27 and TRBJ2-7; D perhaps matches TRBD1 (6 bases). CDR3 size: 14 residues. Germline values: CDR1 MNHEY, CDR2 SMNVEV (reference sequence). Trimming took off 3 bases at V and 2 bases at J, with 11 bases between the two ends. This CDR3 reads CASSFMGQTYEQYF. CDR3 nucleotide sequence: TGTGCCAGCAGTTTCATGGGACAAACCTACGAGCAGTACTTC.

CDR3 DNA: TGTGCCAGCAACTCCAAGGGCGGACGAGAGACCCAGTACTTC. This encodes CASNSKGGRETQYF. The chain is built from TRBV5-4 and TRBJ2-5, with unresolved D. Germline V gene sequence: CDR1 SGHNT, CDR2 YYREEE (reference sequence). CDR3 length: 14 residues. The V and J ends lost 6 bases and 4 bases respectively, with 16 bases between them. The full variable domain, with the rest looked up from reference TRBV5-4 and TRBJ2-5, is ETGVTQSPTHLIKTRGQQVTLRCSSQSGHNTVSWYQQALGQGPQFIFQYYREEENGRGNFPPRFSGLQFPNYSSELNVNALELDDSALYLCASNSKGGRETQYFGPGTRLLVL.

The table lists this clone with a count of one. The chain recombines TRBV5-6 with TRBJ1-2; no definite D call. The length of the CDR3 is 13 residues. Germline-derived CDR1 and CDR2 are SGHDT and YYEEEE. V was clipped by 0 bases and J by 7 bases, with 10 bases between them. CDR3 amino acids: CASSLVSGIGYTF. The CDR3 DNA reads as TGTGCCAGCAGCTTGGTCTCCGGCATTGGCTACACCTTC.

The rearrangement links TRBV11-2 to TRBJ1-4; 10 positions match TRBD1. J gave up 7 bases and V 5 bases, and 7 bases lay outside the gene matches. The length of the CDR3 is 15 residues. CDR1 SGHAT and CDR2 FQNNGV come from the germline V gene. The CDR3 DNA reads as TGTGCCAGCAGCACACGGGACAGGGGACCTGAAAAACTGTTTTTT. Protein sequence: CASSTRDRGPEKLFF.

The chain couples TRBV19 to TRBJ2-2; 10 bases are shared with TRBD2. The ends lost 3 bases at V and 2 bases at J; junction bases unmatched: 6. There are 17 residues in the CDR3. Germline-derived CDR1 and CDR2 are LNHDA and SQIVND (reference sequence). CDR3 protein: CASSIGLAGANTGELFF. DNA of the CDR3: TGTGCCAGTAGTATTGGTCTAGCGGGGGCCAACACCGGGGAGCTGTTTTTT. Drawing the rest from reference TRBV19 and TRBJ2-2, the complete variable domain is DGGITQSPKYLFRKEGQNVTLSCEQNLNHDAMYWYRQDPGQGLRLIYYSQIVNDFQKGDIAEGYSVSREKKESFPLTVTSAQKNPTAFYLCASSIGLAGANTGELFFGEGSRLTVL.

The chain couples TRBV5-1 to TRBJ2-4; the match to TRBD2 covers 7 bases. The CDR3 sequence is 16 residues long. V lost 0 bases, J lost 3 bases, and 6 bases stayed unmatched. Germline CDR1 reads SGHRS; CDR2 reads YFSETQ. Here the CDR3 reads CASSLETAGYKNIQYF. The CDR3 coding sequence is TGCGCCAGCAGCTTGGAGACAGCGGGGTACAAAAACATTCAGTACTTC.

This chain joins TRBV6-5 and TRBJ1-1, with D possibly matching TRBD1 (5 bases). The CDR3 covers 15 residues. Germline V CDR1 and CDR2: MNHEY, SVGAGI. V was shortened by 5 bases and J by 5 bases, with 18 bases between the two germline ends. CDR3 sequence reads: CASSQYSTVPTEAFF. The CDR3, as DNA: TGTGCCAGCAGTCAATATTCGACAGTCCCGACTGAAGCTTTCTTT.